The 17 T cell receptor beta chains below all came from one sample that was sequenced in a study of shared clonotypes between healthy human individuals. Assay: immunoSEQ multiplex PCR; the TCRdb copy retains only in-frame clones and omits some. The sample yields 700,000 or so clones, 72% seen once. The sample comprised memory CD4+ T cells sorted from blood. Indicated subset: CD45RA-negative fraction. The receptors come from a woman in her twenties or thirties in good health.

The chain couples TRBV20-1 to TRBJ2-1; possible D gene TRBD1, 6 bases. This CDR3 is 11 amino acids long. Germline V lookup: CDR1 DFQATT, CDR2 SNEGSKA (reference sequence). Deletions cut 1 base from V and 10 bases from J, with 8 bases between. CDR3: CSARADREQFF. The CDR3 region has the DNA TGCAGTGCTAGAGCGGACAGAGAGCAGTTCTTC.

This chain uses TRBV2 with TRBJ2-2; maybe TRBD2 (7 bases). CDR3 size: 13 residues. The germline gives CDR1 SNHLY, CDR2 FYNNEI. V dropped 7 bases and J dropped 3 bases, with 9 bases sitting between them. The CDR3, as DNA: TGTGCCAGCAAGGGGGGGCACACCGGGGAGCTGTTTTTT. Its translation: CASKGGHTGELFF.

This clone was observed a few times. The gene calls are TRBV7-2 and TRBJ1-1; D uncertain. This CDR3 has 14 amino acids. The germline V and J ends were trimmed by 2 bases and 1 base, with 8 bases remaining between them. Germline V CDR1 and CDR2: SGHTA, FQGNSA. The CDR3: CASSLKGKNTEAFF. The DNA of the CDR3 is TGTGCCAGCAGCTTAAAGGGTAAGAACACTGAAGCTTTCTTT.

This chain uses TRBV4-1 with TRBJ1-2, with 7 bases aligning to TRBD1. The CDR3 spans 17 residues. From germline, CDR1 is MGHRA and CDR2 YSYEKL. V dropped 0 bases and J dropped 2; count of bases not matched to a gene: 9. The CDR3 nucleotides read TGCGCCAGCAGCCAAGAAGGGGACAGCAGAAAAAACTATGGCTACACCTTC. Its translation is CASSQEGDSRKNYGYTF.

The J gene is TRBJ2-7, the V gene TRBV6-1, with TRBD2 as a possible D gene (6 bases). V lost 7 bases and J 5 bases, leaving 18 bases between the germline ends. CDR1 and CDR2 (germline): MNHNS, SASEGT. The CDR3 is 14 amino acids. The CDR3 reads CASITGEVAHEQYF. The CDR3 DNA is TGTGCCAGCATTACGGGAGAAGTAGCCCACGAGCAGTACTTC.

The sample holds a few counts of this clone. This chain uses TRBV30 with TRBJ2-5, with a weak D call TRBD2 (6 bases). Germline CDR1 reads GTSNPN; CDR2 reads SVGIG (reference sequence). The CDR3 sequence is 13 residues long. The CDR3 sequence: CANGGEDQETQYF. For the CDR3, the DNA is TGTGCAAATGGAGGGGAGGACCAAGAGACCCAGTACTTC.

This sequence joins TRBV5-1 and TRBJ2-5; perhaps TRBD2 as D (6 bases). Germline lookup yields CDR1 SGHRS and CDR2 YFSETQ. The V end was cut by 6 bases, the J end by 6 bases, with 21 bases between. The CDR3 is 15 residues long. The CDR3 nucleotides read TGCGCCAGCAACCCCCTCCCGGGAGCCGAGAAGACCCAGTACTTC. Protein product: CASNPLPGAEKTQYF.

This chain connects TRBV6-1 to TRBJ2-7; D might be TRBD1 (6 bases). CDR1 and CDR2 from the germline V gene are MNHNS and SASEGT. The V end lost 6 bases, the J end lost 4 bases, and 16 bases lay between the germline ends. This CDR3 has 14 residues. As DNA, the CDR3 is TGTGCCAGCAGAACAGGGATCTCGTTTTACGAGCAGTACTTC. This translates into CASRTGISFYEQYF.

This clone was counted once. CDR3 DNA: TGCGCCAGCAGCCCGGGGACGGCCACAGATACGCAGTATTTT. This gives the protein CASSPGTATDTQYF. The chain employs TRBV5-1 and TRBJ2-3, with D tentatively TRBD1 or TRBD2 (5 bases each). Trimming removed 4 bases from V and 2 bases from J, with 11 bases in between. Per the germline V gene, CDR1 is SGHRS and CDR2 is YFSETQ. CDR3 size: 14 residues.

The chain uses TRBV6-5 and TRBJ1-3; no definite D call. Germline V gene lookup returns CDR1 MNHEY and CDR2 SVGAGI. V gave up 6 bases and J gave up 0 bases, with 9 bases separating them. CDR3 length equals 14 residues. CDR3 amino acids: CASRPSSSGNTIYF. The CDR3 nucleotides are TGTGCCAGCAGACCCAGTAGCTCTGGAAACACCATATATTTT.

This clone was counted a few times. The rearrangement joins TRBV5-1 to TRBJ1-1, with a possible D match to TRBD1 (5 bases). Germline CDR1 SGHRS, CDR2 YFSETQ. There are 18 residues in the CDR3. Trimming pared 3 bases from V and 3 bases from J, leaving 24 bases between. CDR3 amino acids: CASSSRGDWGTSDTEAFF. The CDR3 nucleotides are TGCGCCAGCAGCTCAAGAGGGGATTGGGGTACATCTGACACTGAAGCTTTCTTT.

V is TRBV27 and J is TRBJ2-2; D not resolved. CDR1 is MNHEY, CDR2 SMNVEV, per germline (reference sequence). The CDR3 sequence is 14 residues long. Trimming took off 5 bases at V and 10 bases at J, with 17 bases between the two ends. The CDR3: CASSPSGQVLELFF. CDR3 nucleotide sequence: TGTGCCAGCAGTCCCTCCGGGCAGGTTCTGGAGCTGTTTTTT.

Points on this clone: This specimen includes other DNA sequences encoding the same CDR3. The chain has TRBV30 and TRBJ1-4; D is unclear. Germline CDR1 reads GTSNPN; CDR2 reads SVGIG (reference sequence). Trimming left V 2 bases short and J 5 bases short, with 6 bases between. CDR3 length: 12 residues. The CDR3 region is CAWSRQNEKLFF. CDR3 DNA sequence: TGTGCCTGGAGTAGGCAGAATGAAAAACTGTTTTTT.

This clone has more than one count but fewer than ten. The chain recombines TRBV6-5 with TRBJ2-7; D unclear. Germline lookup yields CDR1 MNHEY and CDR2 SVGAGI. Deletions cut 5 bases from V and 7 bases from J, with 9 bases between. This CDR3 contains 11 residues. DNA of the CDR3: TGTGCCAGCAGTAATAAAGGAGAGCAGTACTTC. As protein: CASSNKGEQYF.

This chain uses TRBV19 with TRBJ1-5; 7 bases agree with TRBD1. Germline loops: CDR1 LNHDA, CDR2 SQIVND (reference sequence). The CDR3 covers 15 residues. The junction had 11 bases not matched to a gene; V was cut back by 7 bases and J by 5 bases. The CDR3 is CASTWDSLAHQPQHF. Written as DNA, the CDR3 is TGTGCCAGTACCTGGGACAGCCTTGCCCATCAGCCCCAGCATTTT.

The rearrangement joins TRBV13 to TRBJ2-7; 7 nucleotides line up with TRBD1. V was pared by 5 bases and J by 7 bases, with 8 bases of the junction left unmatched. Per germline, CDR1 PRHDT and CDR2 FYEKMQ (reference sequence). The CDR3 has 13 amino acids. The CDR3 is CASSTRDSLEQYF. The CDR3 DNA follows: TGTGCCAGCAGCACCAGGGACAGCTTGGAGCAGTACTTC.

This clone was picked up a small number of times. This sequence joins TRBV28 and TRBJ1-2; tentative D call: TRBD1 (6 bases). Germline-derived CDR1 and CDR2 are MDHEN and SYDVKM. Between the trimmed V and J ends, which lost 5 bases and 4 bases, there was a span of 17 bases. The CDR3 consists of 15 residues. The CDR3 DNA follows: TGTGCCAGCAGTGCTACCCAGGGGAACGGCTATGGCTACACCTTC. Translation gives CASSATQGNGYGYTF.